This record concerns one T cell receptor beta chain sequence. The sample holds a few counts of this clonotype. The antigen it recognizes is unknown. There are no base qualities to consult, and no much larger clone falls within one base. This entry belongs to a study of identical twins (dated by TCRdb to the mid-2010s). Context from the whole study: TCR alpha and beta repertoires from monozygotic twins, unrelated adults of various ages and cord blood were deep-sequenced to test whether fetal clonotypes persist. To rule out contamination, replicate twin experiments were performed at different times with different library preparation protocols.

Overall study results and their limits: In monozygotic twins, recombination models systematically underestimated out-of-frame TCR alpha sharing, but the models matched the sharing seen between unrelated individuals. Excess twin sharing in beta out-of-frame sequences was weaker because fewer shared sequences lowered the signal-to-noise ratio. Compared with coincidental sharing between unrelated individuals, out-of-frame TCR alpha sequences shared between twins showed an excess of sequences with low generation probability. Invariant T cells such as MAIT and iNKT could partly confound zero-insertion analyses, although diverse VJ usage argued against such confounding for most clonotypes. Because the same donors could not be followed over many years, the conclusions relied on cross-sectional statistical analysis. Abundant cord blood beta clonotypes had fewer insertions, young adult naive repertoires showed a similar but weaker trend, and memory repertoires showed no such trend.

The CDR3 measures 16 amino acids from cysteine to phenylalanine. The entry retains the CDR3 DNA only, 48 bases that are in frame from base 1. V loses 5 bases, J loses 3 bases, and the germline ends lie 17 bases apart. Every donor in the study was a healthy Caucasian. Three pairs of female monozygotic twins, all aged roughly 18 to 29 years, were included in the twin cohort. Positive isolation kits from Invitrogen were used to isolate CD4+ and CD8+ T cell populations. The library was prepared using 5' RACE. Sequencing relied on an Illumina HiSeq 2000. A universal primer binding site was added through template switching, and the final cDNA carried a unique molecular identifier so that TCR cDNA molecules could be counted accurately. Specific primers in the conserved constant-segment region were used to synthesize first-strand cDNA for the TCR alpha and beta chains. To control for contamination, each cDNA library was double barcoded with a SMART-Mk sample barcode plus Illumina barcodes. TruSeq adapter sequences and Illumina sample barcodes were added in two successive PCR steps. Sequencing of the TCR alpha and beta cDNA libraries was done on the Illumina HiSeq platform using custom primers. As for how the authors treated the data: Unique molecular identifiers were extracted from raw reads with MiGEC, and CDR3 positions were determined with MiXCR. Recombination models were inferred per individual with the repgenHMM and IGoR tools using an EM algorithm. The tcR package in R was used for shared clonotype analysis, with sharing normalized by the product of cloneset sizes. To study raw recombination without the effects of thymic and clonal selection, out-of-frame nonproductive sequences were analyzed. The public reads were reanalyzed by TCRdb: fastp trimming at Q25, MiXCR alignment, in-frame beta chains only. Each entry merges the rows of one CDR3 protein and shows their most common DNA and genes. The authors' filters were not applied to this entry. This sample gives hundreds of thousands of distinct CDR3 sequences in total; approximately 24% of them show up just once. Jointly, the top ten make up about 2.7% of the sample.

The same data also went into a second study, on T cells expressing NK-cell markers. Per the second study: Fewer than ten donors provided sorted CD3+CD56+NKG2C+, CD3+CD56+NKG2C- and CD3+CD56-NKG2C+ T-cell subsets, whose TCR beta-chain repertoires were profiled. Among the eight sequenced donors, seven were HCMV-seropositive and one was HCMV-seronegative. To restrict sorting to alphabetaTCR-expressing T cells, an anti-gammadeltaTCR antibody was added in several experiments. In six donors, the dominant CD3+CD56+NKG2C+ clonotypes were found to rank among the top 10 CD8+ clonotypes and to make up 1.0-7.0% of CD8+ T cells. Those dominant clonotypes were again the most abundant among CD3+CD56-NKG2C+ cells in four donors, at roughly 25-65%. Whether the expanded NKG2C-expressing T cell clones were specific for HCMV antigens remained unclear. Randomly selected healthy volunteers, three men and five women, were used as the eight sequenced donors. To determine HCMV serostatus, a commercial ELISA kit was used to detect HCMV-specific IgG in serum. MIGEC was used to demultiplex reads and group the reads by UMI, and MiTCR was used to assemble and quantify clonotypes. To exclude erroneous sequences, any TCR cDNA sequence not supported by at least two reads was discarded. Downstream repertoire analysis used the tcR package, and clonotypes were matched across fractions by CDR3 nucleotide sequence plus V segment. Antigen specificity was annotated against VDJdb with VDJmatch, allowing one amino acid substitution in CDR3.

The chain employs TRBV12-3 or TRBV12-4 and TRBJ1-5; the D gene cannot be resolved reliably. The specimen sequenced was CD4+ T cells sorted from blood. The sequence came from a woman between 18 and 29 years old in good health. The DNA reads as follows: TGTGCCAGCAGTCTTCAATCCGGACGGGCCAATCAGCCCCAGCATTTT. It encodes CASSLQSGRANQPQHF.